This TCR beta chain emerged from a study of OX40 agonist ivuxolimab in advanced cancers. About the research overall: The mean age was approximately 60 years, ranging from about 20 to 79, with 65% to 90% of participants male. Study observations and caveats: Expanded peripheral T cell antigen specificity was not determined.

The assay was immunoSEQ multiplex PCR, and TCRdb's table has in-frame clones only and misses some. The table includes around 39,000 clones, 88% detected once. CDR1 ENHRY and CDR2 SYGVKD come from the germline V gene. The CDR3 runs to 19 residues. V trimming: 7 bases; J trimming: 7 bases; junction bases outside the gene matches: 22. Concerning this clone itself: What it recognizes is unknown.

This clonotype originated in an adult with an advanced solid tumor such as melanoma, head and neck, liver or kidney cancer. The chain joins TRBV10-3 to TRBJ1-2; 12 nucleotides line up with TRBD1. The starting material was CD4+ or CD8+ T cells sorted from blood, obtained in a trial of the OX40 agonist ivuxolimab. The DNA of the CDR3 is TGTGCCATCACCCGAGACGGCCTGGGACAGGGGGCTTTAGGCATTGGCTACACCTTC. It is translated as CAITRDGLGQGALGIGYTF.